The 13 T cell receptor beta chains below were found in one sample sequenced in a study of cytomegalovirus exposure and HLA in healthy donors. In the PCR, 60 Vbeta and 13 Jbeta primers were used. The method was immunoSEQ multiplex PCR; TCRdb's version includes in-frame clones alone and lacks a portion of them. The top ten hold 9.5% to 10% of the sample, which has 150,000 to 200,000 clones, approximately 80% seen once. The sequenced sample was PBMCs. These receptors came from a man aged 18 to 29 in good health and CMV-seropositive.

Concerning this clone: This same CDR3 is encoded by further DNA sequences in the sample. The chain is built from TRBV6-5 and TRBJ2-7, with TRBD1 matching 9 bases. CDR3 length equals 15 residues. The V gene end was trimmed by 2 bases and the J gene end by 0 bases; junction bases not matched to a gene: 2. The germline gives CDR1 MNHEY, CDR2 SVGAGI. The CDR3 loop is CASSYPGQGSYEQYF. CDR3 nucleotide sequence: TGTGCCAGCAGTTACCCGGGACAGGGCTCCTACGAGCAGTACTTC.

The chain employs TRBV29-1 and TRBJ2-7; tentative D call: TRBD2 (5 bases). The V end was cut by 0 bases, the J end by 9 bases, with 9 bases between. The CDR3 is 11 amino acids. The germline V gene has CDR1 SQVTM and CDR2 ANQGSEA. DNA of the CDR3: TGCAGCGTTGAAGACGGAGGCGGGCAGTACTTC. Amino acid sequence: CSVEDGGGQYF.

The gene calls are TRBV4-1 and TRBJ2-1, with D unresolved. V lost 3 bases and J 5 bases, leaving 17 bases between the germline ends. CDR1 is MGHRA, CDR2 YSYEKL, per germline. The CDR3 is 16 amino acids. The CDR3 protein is CASSQPRLVSNNEQFF. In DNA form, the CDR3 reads TGCGCCAGCAGCCAGCCAAGACTCGTATCGAACAATGAGCAGTTCTTC.

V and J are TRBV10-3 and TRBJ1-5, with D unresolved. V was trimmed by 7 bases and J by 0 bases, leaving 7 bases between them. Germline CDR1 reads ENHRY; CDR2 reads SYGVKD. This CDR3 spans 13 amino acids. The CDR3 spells CAINQYSNQPQHF. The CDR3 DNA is TGTGCCATCAATCAGTATAGCAATCAGCCCCAGCATTTT.

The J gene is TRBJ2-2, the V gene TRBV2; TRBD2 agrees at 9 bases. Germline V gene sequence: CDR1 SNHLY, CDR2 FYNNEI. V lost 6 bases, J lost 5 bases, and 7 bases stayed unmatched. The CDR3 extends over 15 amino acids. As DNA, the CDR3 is TGTGCCAGCAGCGTAGCGGGAGAAGATACCGGGGAGCTGTTTTTT. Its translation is CASSVAGEDTGELFF.

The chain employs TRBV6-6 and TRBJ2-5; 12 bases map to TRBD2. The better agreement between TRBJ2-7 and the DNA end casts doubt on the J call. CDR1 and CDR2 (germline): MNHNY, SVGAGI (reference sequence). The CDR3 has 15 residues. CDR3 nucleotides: TGTGCCAGCTTTTTTCGACTAGCGGGAGACTACGAGCAGTACTTC. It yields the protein CASFFRLAGDYEQYF.

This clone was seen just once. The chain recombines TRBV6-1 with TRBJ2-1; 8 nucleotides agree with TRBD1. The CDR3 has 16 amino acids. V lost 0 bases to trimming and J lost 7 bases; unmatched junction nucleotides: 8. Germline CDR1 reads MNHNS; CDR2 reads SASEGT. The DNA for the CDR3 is TGTGCCAGCAGTGAAGCGTGGCAGGGGGCCAGAAATGAGCAGTTCTTC. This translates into CASSEAWQGARNEQFF.

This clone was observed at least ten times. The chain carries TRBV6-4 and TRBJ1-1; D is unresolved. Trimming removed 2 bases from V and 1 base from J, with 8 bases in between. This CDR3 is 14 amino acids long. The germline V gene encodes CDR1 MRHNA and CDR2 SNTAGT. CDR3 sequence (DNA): TGTGCCAGCAGTGACGGGGAGACGAACACTGAAGCTTTCTTT. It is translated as CASSDGETNTEAFF.

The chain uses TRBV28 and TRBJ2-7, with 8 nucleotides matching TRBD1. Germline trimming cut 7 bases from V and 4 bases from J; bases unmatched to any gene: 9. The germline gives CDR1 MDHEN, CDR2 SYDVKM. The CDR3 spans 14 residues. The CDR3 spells CASKRQGQTYEQYF. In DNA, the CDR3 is TGTGCCAGCAAGCGACAGGGGCAGACTTACGAGCAGTACTTC.

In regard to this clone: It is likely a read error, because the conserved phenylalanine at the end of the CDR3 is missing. The CDR3 spells CASSTGRDSPLHL. CDR3 coding DNA: TGTGCCAGCAGCACAGGGAGGGATTCACCCCTCCACCTT. The chain recombines TRBV6-5 with TRBJ1-6, with a tentative D call TRBD1 (6 bases). This CDR3 has 13 amino acids. V gave up 6 bases and J gave up 8 bases, with 11 bases separating them. Germline values: CDR1 MNHEY, CDR2 SVGAGI.

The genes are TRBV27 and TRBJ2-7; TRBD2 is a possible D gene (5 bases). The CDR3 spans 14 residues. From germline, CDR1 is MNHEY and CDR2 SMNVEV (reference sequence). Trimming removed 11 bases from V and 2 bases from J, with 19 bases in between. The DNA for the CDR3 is TGTGCCTCAACAATGACGGGGAGTCCCTACGAGCAGTACTTC. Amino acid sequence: CASTMTGSPYEQYF.

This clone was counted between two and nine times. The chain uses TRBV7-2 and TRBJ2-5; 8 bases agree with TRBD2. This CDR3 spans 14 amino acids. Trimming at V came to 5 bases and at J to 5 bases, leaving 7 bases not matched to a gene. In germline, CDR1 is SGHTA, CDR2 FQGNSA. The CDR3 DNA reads TGTGCCAGCAGCCTCGGGGGGGCCTCGGAGACCCAGTACTTC. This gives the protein CASSLGGASETQYF.

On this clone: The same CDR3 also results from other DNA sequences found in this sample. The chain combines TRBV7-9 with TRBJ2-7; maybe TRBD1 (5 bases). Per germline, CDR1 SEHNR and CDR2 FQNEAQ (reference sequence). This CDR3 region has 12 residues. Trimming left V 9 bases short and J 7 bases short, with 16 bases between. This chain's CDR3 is CASSPNPGEQYF. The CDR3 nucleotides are TGTGCCAGTAGCCCGAACCCAGGGGAGCAGTACTTC.